A selection of T cell receptor beta chains follows, all from one sample in a study of identical twins. MiXCR, applied by TCRdb to the 5' RACE reads, yields one record per CDR3 protein. The table records about 530,000 distinct CDR3 sequences, 20% to 25% of them present only once. This sample also appeared in a second study, on yellow fever vaccine responses in identical twins.

The sequencing input was CD4+ T cells sorted from blood. Receptors originate from a woman under 30 in good health. Each CDR3 is given with its conserved first and last residue. Each record gives: V gene, D gene, J gene, clone size, CDR3 DNA, CDR3 protein. A D gene is named only where the DNA matches it firmly. Where a row states a size, it is once, few, many or the class of an expanded clone; other rows omit it.

TRBV19,TRBD2,TRBJ2-1,NA,TGTGCCAGTAGTCGTCCTAGCGGGGGGAATGAGCAGTTCTTC,CASSRPSGGNEQFF
TRBV7-2,NA,TRBJ1-6,few,TGTGCCAGCAGCTCCCAGGGTTCCTATAATTCACCCCTCCACTTT,CASSSQGSYNSPLHF
TRBV7-2,NA,TRBJ2-3,NA,TGTGCCAGCAGCTTAGTGGCCGGGGTGGGAACAGATACGCAGTATTTT,CASSLVAGVGTDTQYF
TRBV5-1,NA,TRBJ1-6,NA,TGCGCCAGCAGCTTGGAAGACATCGGGTCACCCCTCCACTTT,CASSLEDIGSPLHF
TRBV7-6,NA,TRBJ1-1,few,TGTGCCAGCAGCGCTATAACAGGGCCCGCTTTCTTT,CASSAITGPAFF
TRBV7-8,NA,TRBJ2-1,few,TGTGCCAGCAGCTCGACTAGATACAATGAGCAGTTCTTC,CASSSTRYNEQFF
TRBV7-9,NA,TRBJ2-2,few,TGTGCCAGCAGCTTACAAACAGGGAAGACCGGGGAGCTGTTTTTT,CASSLQTGKTGELFF
TRBV6-5,NA,TRBJ1-6,few,TGTGCCAGCAGTTTGGGACGAAGTAATTCACCCCTCCACTTT,CASSLGRSNSPLHF
TRBV4-2,TRBD1,TRBJ1-2,NA,TGTGCCAGCAGCCAAGATTATGGTCCGACAGGGAAGTTAGGAGGCTACACCTTC,CASSQDYGPTGKLGGYTF
TRBV20-1,NA,TRBJ2-1,few,TGCAGTGCTAGACCCCCCGGGAGCAATGAGCAGTTCTTC,CSARPPGSNEQFF
TRBV5-1,TRBD2,TRBJ2-3,few,TGCGCCAGCAGCTTGGGACTAGCGGGAGGACGGGGCACAGATACGCAGTATTTT,CASSLGLAGGRGTDTQYF
TRBV10-1,TRBD2,TRBJ2-1,few,TGCGCCCGATCTAGCGGGAGGGCCAATGAGCAGTTCTTC,CARSSGRANEQFF
TRBV28,TRBD2,TRBJ2-1,NA,TGTGCCAGCAGTCCCCGGGTTCCACGGGGGGAGTTCTTC,CASSPRVPRGEFF
TRBV20-1,TRBD1,TRBJ1-1,NA,TGCAGTGCTAGTAACAGGGGTCGGAACACTGAAGCTTTCTTT,CSASNRGRNTEAFF
TRBV12-3/TRBV12-4,TRBD2,TRBJ2-1,many,TGTGCCAGCAGTTATACTAAGTGGGTGGAGCGGGAGGGCTATTACAATGAGCAGTTCTTC,CASSYTKWVEREGYYNEQFF
TRBV10-3,NA,TRBJ1-2,NA,TGTGCCATCAGCCGGGACGACGATGGCTACACCTTC,CAISRDDDGYTF
TRBV7-9,TRBD1,TRBJ2-5,many,TGTGCCAGCAGCTTAGGCACAGGGGTTCAAGAGACCCAGTACTTC,CASSLGTGVQETQYF
TRBV10-3,NA,TRBJ2-2,NA,TGTGCCATCAGTGAGTCGCGGGGGCAGACCGGGGAGCTGTTTTTT,CAISESRGQTGELFF
TRBV9,NA,TRBJ2-5,few,TGTGCCAGCAGCGTGACACAGGGGGGGGAGACCCAGTACTTC,CASSVTQGGETQYF
TRBV12-3/TRBV12-4,NA,TRBJ2-5,few,TGTGCCAGCAGTTTGGTGGCGGGGGAGACCCAGTACTTC,CASSLVAGETQYF
TRBV15,NA,TRBJ2-3,NA,TGTGCCACCAGCAGGACGGGACTCCTCTCCACAGATACGCAGTATTTT,CATSRTGLLSTDTQYF
TRBV20-1,NA,TRBJ2-1,NA,TGCAGTGCTAGAGGGGGTCCGTGGCCCTACAATGAGCAGTTCTTC,CSARGGPWPYNEQFF
TRBV20-1,TRBD2,TRBJ2-5,once,TGCAGTGCTAGAGAGGGACTAGCGTACCACCAAGAGACCCAGTACTTC,CSAREGLAYHQETQYF
TRBV7-9,TRBD1,TRBJ2-7,few,TGTGCCAGCAGCCCAGGACAGGGGCTCGGAGAACTCGAGCAGTACTTC,CASSPGQGLGELEQYF